These 14 T cell receptor beta chains were sequenced from one sample in a study of blood T cells in healthy people across ages. Combining a sample-barcoded 5' primer with a J-beta primer mix, a second PCR ran for roughly 7 to 12 cycles. Via MiXCR, TCRdb re-called the 5' RACE reads, giving one row per CDR3 protein. This sample yields about 1.8 million distinct CDR3 sequences, of which about 49% are seen a single time; 2.1% belongs to the top ten. The specimen was blood. Receptors originate from a middle-aged woman in good health.

This clonotype was seen ten or more times. The chain combines TRBV29-1 with TRBJ2-5; 7 nucleotides agree with TRBD2. The germline CDR1 and CDR2 sequences are SQVTM and ANQGSEA. Losses at the gene ends were 8 bases for V and 4 bases for J; bases not matched to a gene: 1. CDR3 size: 10 residues. This chain's CDR3 is CSCGGETQYF. The CDR3 DNA sequence: TGCAGCTGCGGGGGAGAGACCCAGTACTTC.

The rearrangement joins TRBV7-2 to TRBJ2-3; 8 nucleotides line up with TRBD2. Trimming at V came to 6 bases and at J to 4 bases, leaving 12 bases not matched to a gene. This CDR3 has 16 residues. Germline CDR1 reads SGHTA; CDR2 reads FQGNSA. The CDR3 region is CASRFSGTRTADTQYF. DNA of the CDR3: TGTGCCAGCAGATTCTCCGGGACTAGAACAGCAGATACGCAGTATTTT.

About this clonotype itself: Mismatch with germline at one junction end may stem from a read error. The chain carries TRBV3-1 and TRBJ2-5; D is unresolved. Germline V CDR1 and CDR2: LGHDT, YNNKEL (reference sequence). This CDR3 region has 11 residues. CDR3 amino acids: CACSQTQTQYF. DNA of the CDR3: TGTGCCTGCAGCCAGACTCAGACCCAGTACTTC.

The chain is built from TRBV5-1 and TRBJ2-3; D is uncertain. Germline CDR1 reads SGHRS; CDR2 reads YFSETQ. The V end was cut by 4 bases, the J end by 10 bases, with 13 bases between. This CDR3 spans 12 amino acids. In DNA form, the CDR3 reads TGCGCCAGCAGCCAGCCCGGCCGCCCGCAGTATTTT. Protein: CASSQPGRPQYF.

This clonotype was counted only a few times. The rearrangement uses TRBV5-1 and TRBJ2-1, with 7 bases matching TRBD2. Germline CDR1 SGHRS, CDR2 YFSETQ. This CDR3 has 14 amino acids. V shed 4 bases, J shed 5 bases, and the junction held 6 bases outside the gene matches. CDR3 protein: CASSPGLGHNEQFF. The DNA for the CDR3 is TGCGCCAGCAGCCCTGGACTAGGGCACAATGAGCAGTTCTTC.

The chain employs TRBV29-1 and TRBJ2-3; D is uncertain. Germline V gene lookup returns CDR1 SQVTM and CDR2 ANQGSEA. Trimming took off 0 bases at V and 4 bases at J, with 11 bases between the two ends. This CDR3 has 14 residues. The DNA of the CDR3 is TGCAGCGTTGAAGATCGGGCAGGCCCAGATACGCAGTATTTT. It encodes CSVEDRAGPDTQYF.

The sample holds a few counts of this clonotype. This chain uses TRBV20-1 with TRBJ2-5; possible D gene TRBD1, 6 bases. The V gene's germline CDR1 is DFQATT and CDR2 SNEGSKA (reference sequence). Trimming took off 4 bases at V and 2 bases at J, with 11 bases between the two ends. CDR3 length: 13 residues. The CDR3: CSATTGLQETQYF. The CDR3 bases are TGCAGTGCTACGACAGGCCTTCAAGAGACCCAGTACTTC.

The chain uses TRBV6-1 and TRBJ2-6, with a possible D match to TRBD1 (8 bases). CDR3 size: 18 residues. Germline values: CDR1 MNHNS, CDR2 SASEGT. V lost 6 bases, J lost 0 bases, and 18 bases lay in between. CDR3 in DNA: TGTGCCAGCAGGGGGGGGACAGGACGATTCTCTGGGGCCAACGTCCTGACTTTC. This sequence encodes CASRGGTGRFSGANVLTF.

In its sample, this clonotype was seen many times. The rearrangement links TRBV29-1 to TRBJ2-5, with TRBD1 matching over 7 bases. V was pared by 7 bases and J by 3 bases, with 11 bases of the junction left unmatched. The germline CDR1 and CDR2 sequences are SQVTM and ANQGSEA. CDR3 length: 14 amino acids. The CDR3: CSAFGTAKEETQYF. CDR3 nucleotide sequence: TGCAGCGCTTTCGGGACAGCCAAGGAAGAGACCCAGTACTTC.

The rearrangement joins TRBV4-2 to TRBJ2-5; 12 positions agree with TRBD2. This CDR3 region has 22 residues. Trimming took 4 bases from V and 2 from J; bases not matched to a gene: 23. Germline CDR1 is LGHNA and CDR2 is YNFKEQ. CDR3 in amino acids: CASSRPPGTSGGPDAPQETQYF. CDR3 nucleotide sequence: TGTGCCAGCAGCCGACCTCCAGGAACTAGCGGGGGGCCAGACGCCCCGCAAGAGACCCAGTACTTC.

This clonotype was seen only a few times. V usage is TRBV10-2 and J usage is TRBJ1-2; D possibly corresponds to TRBD1 (6 bases). The germline gives CDR1 WSHSY, CDR2 SAAADI. Between the trimmed V and J ends, which lost 10 bases and 2 bases, there was a span of 17 bases. This CDR3 is built from 14 residues. For the CDR3, the DNA is TGCGCCACCCTCACTCCAGGGGCGAACTATGGCTACACCTTC. Protein product: CATLTPGANYGYTF.

This clonotype was observed a few times. The chain carries TRBV6-1 and TRBJ2-7, with D perhaps matching TRBD1 or TRBD2 (5 bases each). The CDR3 totals 15 residues. V lost 2 bases, J lost 5 bases, and 16 bases lay in between. Germline values: CDR1 MNHNS, CDR2 SASEGT. DNA of the CDR3: TGTGCCAGCAGTGAACGGGGCAGGGCTCGGAACGAGCAGTACTTC. Amino acid sequence: CASSERGRARNEQYF.

In this sample, this clonotype turned up a few times. The V gene is TRBV7-2, the J gene TRBJ2-7; 9 nucleotides align to TRBD2. Trimming took 6 bases from V and 2 from J; bases not matched to a gene: 8. The CDR3 length is 15 residues. The germline V gene has CDR1 SGHTA and CDR2 FQGNSA. CDR3 bases: TGTGCCAGCAGTGGGGGCAGCGGGGGGCCCTACGAGCAGTACTTC. This sequence encodes CASSGGSGGPYEQYF.

Concerning this clonotype: Possible read error: a much larger clone is one base away. V is TRBV12-3 or TRBV12-4 and J is TRBJ2-5, with a possible D match to TRBD1 (5 bases). This CDR3 spans 13 amino acids. The CDR3 region is CTSSAGSRETQYF. CDR3 in DNA: TGTACCAGCAGTGCAGGGTCCAGGGAGACCCAGTACTTC.